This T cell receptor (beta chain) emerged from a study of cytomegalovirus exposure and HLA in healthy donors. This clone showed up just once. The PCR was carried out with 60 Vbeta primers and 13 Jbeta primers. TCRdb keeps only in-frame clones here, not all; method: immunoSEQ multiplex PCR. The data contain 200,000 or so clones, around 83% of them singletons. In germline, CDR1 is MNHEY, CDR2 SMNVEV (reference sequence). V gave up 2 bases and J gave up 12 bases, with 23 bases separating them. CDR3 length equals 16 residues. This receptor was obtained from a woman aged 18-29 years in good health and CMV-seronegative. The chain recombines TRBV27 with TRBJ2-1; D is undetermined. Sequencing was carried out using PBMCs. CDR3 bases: TGTGCCAGCAGTTTAATGCCATTGGGCCTCCCAGGCCCGCAGTTCTTC. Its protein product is CASSLMPLGLPGPQFF.